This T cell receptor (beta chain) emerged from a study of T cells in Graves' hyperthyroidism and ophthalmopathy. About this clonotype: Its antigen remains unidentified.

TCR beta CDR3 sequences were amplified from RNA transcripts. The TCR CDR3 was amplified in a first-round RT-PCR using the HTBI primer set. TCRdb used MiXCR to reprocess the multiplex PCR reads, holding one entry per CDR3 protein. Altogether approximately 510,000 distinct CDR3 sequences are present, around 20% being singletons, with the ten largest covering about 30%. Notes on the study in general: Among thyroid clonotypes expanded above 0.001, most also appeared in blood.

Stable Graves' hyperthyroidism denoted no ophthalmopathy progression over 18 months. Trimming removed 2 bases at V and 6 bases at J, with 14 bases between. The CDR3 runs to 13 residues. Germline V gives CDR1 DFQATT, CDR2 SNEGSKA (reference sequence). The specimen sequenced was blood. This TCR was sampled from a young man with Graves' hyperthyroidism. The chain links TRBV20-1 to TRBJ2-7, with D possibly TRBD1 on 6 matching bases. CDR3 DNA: TGCAGTGCTAGAACAGTACAGGGTAGCGAGCAGTACTTC. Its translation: CSARTVQGSEQYF.